The entry below gives a single T cell receptor beta chain sequence along with its context. Its specificity is not known. The data stem from a study of cytomegalovirus exposure and HLA in healthy donors. General study findings and limits: For TCR beta chains, V- and J-gene trimming was later linked to a missense DCLRE1C variant.

It was healthy bone marrow donors who served as donors. Germline CDR1 LNHDA, CDR2 SQIVND (reference sequence). CDR3 length: 13 amino acids. Vbeta (60) and Jbeta (13) primers were used in the PCR. Sequencing was performed with immunoSEQ multiplex PCR; in TCRdb, only in-frame clones are kept and a portion is missing. This table has 100,000 to 150,000 clones, 75% appearing once. The sequenced material came from PBMCs. This clonotype was obtained from a woman in her 50s in good health and CMV-seronegative. V and J are TRBV19 and TRBJ2-5; tentative D call: TRBD1 (6 bases). The J call may be in error: the DNA end matches TRBJ2-7 better. DNA of the CDR3: TGTGCCAGTAGTCGGGACACACGATACGAGCAGTACTTC. Encoded protein: CASSRDTRYEQYF.